This T cell receptor beta chain was sequenced in a study of regulatory T cells in long-lasting Graves disease (dated by TCRdb to the early 2020s). For context, the study as a whole: To count as having persistent Graves' disease, a patient had to have received antithyroid drug treatment for over 5 years with TSH receptor autoantibodies remaining persistently positive. Peripheral blood TCR sequencing and RNA sequencing compared persistent Graves' disease patients with newly diagnosed Graves' disease patients. On average, persistent Graves' disease patients in the clinical cohort had been on antithyroid drugs for approximately ten years. The study was conducted in China and was registered as a clinical trial. A total of around 35 samples were covered by TCR sequencing, comprising some 13 persistent and some 20 newly diagnosed Graves' disease patients. General conclusions and limits of the study: Persistent disease showed preferential use of TRBV28, TRBJ1-2 and TRBJ2-5, whereas newly diagnosed disease favored TRBV20-1 and TRBJ2-1. Patients with persistent disease shared more public clonotypes (about 2,900) than newly diagnosed patients did (approximately 990). Only the TCR beta chain was sequenced and analyzed. Peripheral blood alone was examined, since thyroid tissue, which constituted the primary lesion, could not be accessed. Compared with newly diagnosed patients, patients with persistent Graves' disease had lower TCR Shannon entropy and fewer highly expanded clones, which suggests clonal expansion. The authors noted that the small sample size was a limitation that may lower accuracy.

Interpreted using the paper, the time point label stands for: persistent/refractory GD, antithyroid drugs over 5 years with positive TRAb. For both TCR sequencing and RNA sequencing, RNA was extracted from PBMCs using TRIzol. Graves' disease was diagnosed according to American Thyroid Association guidelines. Patients for the study were recruited at an endocrinology department in Xi'an, China. Each patient gave 7.5 to 10 milliliters of peripheral blood, collected in an EDTA anticoagulant tube. PBMCs were isolated by Ficoll Paque Plus density gradient separation without further T cell sorting. An Agilent 2100 Bioanalyzer and agarose gel were used to check RNA quality, while a NanoDrop 2000 measured RNA concentration. Per the germline V gene, MDHEN is the CDR1 and SYDVKM is the CDR2. Including the terminal cysteine and phenylalanine, the CDR3 comprises 14 residues. CDR3 DNA is the only sequence kept; it has 42 bases, read in frame from the first base. Between the V and J ends, shortened by 5 bases and 5 bases respectively, the junction contains 16 bases.

The library was built by means of multiplex PCR. The sample was run on an Illumina HiSeq 4000. To build TCR beta libraries, CDR3 regions were amplified by Arm-PCR using iRepertoire HTBI primers. Gel purification was performed on PCR products prior to sequencing. The authors processed their data as follows. Gene usage analysis of CDR3 amino acid clonotypes relied on the approximately 68 TRBV and 13 to 15 TRBJ segments identified across samples. COPE and FqMerger were used to merge the filtered high-quality paired reads into contigs. BLAST was used to align contigs to IMGT TRBV, TRBD and TRBJ reference genes, with CDR3 defined following IMGT. Any clonotype with a frequency above 0.1% was classified as a highly expanded clone. Repertoire diversity was measured by Shannon entropy, and V-J evenness by the Gini coefficient. Clonotypes shared by more than one individual were considered public. TCRdb passed the public sequencing reads through fastp at Q25 and MiXCR, retaining productive beta sequences. Rows are unified per CDR3 protein, each entry keeping the most common DNA and genes. TCRdb's processing, not the authors' own work, is the source of the V and J calls. In this sample the table shows 400,000 to 500,000 distinct CDR3 sequences, 20% to 25% of which occur a single time. About 6.6% of the sample rests with the top ten.

This clonotype came up many times. Its antigen is currently not known. Within one base of it there is no much larger clone, and no base qualities were kept. The TCR comes from a female donor with Graves disease. The sequences come from peripheral blood mononuclear cells (PBMCs), collected when the disease was refractory, from a patient treated with antithyroid drugs. The V gene is TRBV28 and the J gene is TRBJ2-7; no confident D gene assignment can be made. The sequenced DNA is TGTGCCAGCAGTCCGCGGACCGCTGGGAACGAGCAGTACTTC. The resulting protein is CASSPRTAGNEQYF.